The 13 T cell receptor beta chains in this list originate from one sample, sequenced in a study of PD-L1 blockade in urothelial cancer. Profiled with immunoSEQ multiplex PCR; TCRdb holds only in-frame clones, not every one. The table has some 65,000 clones, roughly 79% seen once; the top ten hold under 3.5%. Time point noted: pretreatment peripheral blood. This sample comprised PBMCs, obtained around atezolizumab (anti-PD-L1) treatment. Receptor source: a man aged 65-85 years with urothelial cancer.

The rearrangement uses TRBV10-1 and TRBJ1-1; TRBD1 aligns across 10 bases. CDR1 is WNHNN, CDR2 SYGVQD, per germline (reference sequence). Germline trimming cut 4 bases from V and 9 bases from J; bases unmatched to any gene: 5. The length of the CDR3 is 13 residues. DNA for the CDR3: TGCGCCAGCAGTGGGACAGGGGGTTGGAAAGCTTTCTTT. Amino acid sequence: CASSGTGGWKAFF.

About this clone itself: A junction boundary mismatches the germline segment, possibly from a read error. V and J are TRBV7-7 and TRBJ2-1; D not certain. Germline V gives CDR1 SSHAT, CDR2 FNYEAQ (reference sequence). The CDR3 sequence is 13 residues long. Here the CDR3 reads CASSFSGNNEQFF. For the CDR3, the DNA is TGTGCTAGCAGCTTCTCCGGTAACAATGAGCAGTTCTTC.

The V call is TRBV4-1, the J call TRBJ2-1; 7 nucleotides line up with TRBD1. V lost 2 bases and J lost 8; bases outside the gene matches: 6. The germline gives CDR1 MGHRA, CDR2 YSYEKL. The CDR3 contains 14 residues. CDR3 loop: CASSQSQGWDEQFF. As DNA, the CDR3 is TGCGCCAGCAGCCAATCACAGGGGTGGGATGAGCAGTTCTTC.

V usage is TRBV4-1 and J usage is TRBJ1-2; D is uncertain. V lost 5 bases and J 4 bases, leaving 11 bases between the germline ends. Germline V gene data show CDR1 as MGHRA and CDR2 as YSYEKL. The CDR3 has 13 residues. The CDR3 is CASSTTEGYGYTF. The CDR3 bases are TGCGCCAGCAGCACAACGGAGGGCTATGGCTACACCTTC.

This clone appeared a few times. This chain connects TRBV28 to TRBJ1-2, with 10 bases lining up with TRBD1. CDR1 and CDR2 (germline): MDHEN, SYDVKM. V trimming: 3 bases; J trimming: 7 bases; junction bases outside the gene matches: 5. The CDR3 extends over 14 amino acids. CDR3 region: CASSFGQGVGGYTF. DNA of the CDR3: TGTGCCAGCAGTTTTGGACAGGGGGTAGGTGGCTACACCTTC.

This clone was counted ten times or more. The chain carries TRBV2 and TRBJ2-7; no clear D. CDR3 size: 13 residues. V lost 6 bases and J 2 bases, leaving 11 bases between the germline ends. CDR1 and CDR2 from the germline V gene are SNHLY and FYNNEI. CDR3 DNA: TGTGCCAGCAGGAGGATGATTGCCTACGAGCAGTACTTC. Translated, it gives CASRRMIAYEQYF. The full variable domain, with the rest looked up from reference TRBV2 and TRBJ2-7, is EPEVTQTPSHQVTQMGQEVILRCVPISNHLYFYWYRQILGQKVEFLVSFYNNEISEKSEIFDDQFSVERPDGSNFTLKIRSTKLEDSAMYFCASRRMIAYEQYFGPGTRLTVT.

Concerning this clone: This sample includes further DNA sequences coding for the same CDR3. The genes are TRBV20-1 and TRBJ2-7; D ambiguous. The CDR3 covers 11 residues. Trimming removed 4 bases at V and 3 bases at J, with 7 bases between. Germline V gene sequence: CDR1 DFQATT, CDR2 SNEGSKA (reference sequence). The CDR3 DNA reads as TGCAGTGCTACCGGAGACTACGAGCAGTACTTC. Residues: CSATGDYEQYF.

The V call is TRBV10-3, the J call TRBJ2-1; D perhaps matches TRBD2 (5 bases). Trimming cost V 4 bases and J 5 bases, with 15 bases left between them. CDR1 is ENHRY and CDR2 is SYGVKD in the germline V gene. The CDR3 spans 15 residues. CDR3 nucleotide sequence: TGTGCCATCAGTGTTAAAGTAGAGGGAGACAATGAGCAGTTCTTC. Its protein product is CAISVKVEGDNEQFF.

The rearrangement joins TRBV18 to TRBJ2-7; a weak D match, TRBD2 (6 bases). V gave up 2 bases and J gave up 6 bases, with 17 bases separating them. The CDR3 runs to 15 residues. Germline lookup yields CDR1 KGHSH and CDR2 LQKENI. The CDR3 nucleotides are TGTGCCAGCTCACCAAATGGGCAGGGAGGTCGCGAGCAGTACTTC. Residues: CASSPNGQGGREQYF.

This chain links TRBV28 with TRBJ2-3, with D tentatively TRBD2 (5 bases). The CDR3 is made up of 15 amino acids. Trimming shortened V by 5 bases and J by 5 bases, and 17 bases separated the two germline ends. Germline V gene data show CDR1 as MDHEN and CDR2 as SYDVKM. The CDR3 protein is CASSPPGAAGDTQYF. The CDR3 bases are TGTGCCAGCAGTCCTCCGGGCGCGGCGGGAGATACGCAGTATTTT. Using reference TRBV28 and TRBJ2-3 for the parts outside the CDR3, the full variable domain is DVKVTQSSRYLVKRTGEKVFLECVQDMDHENMFWYRQDPGLGLRLIYFSYDVKMKEKGDIPEGYSVSREKKERFSLILESASTNQTSMYLCASSPPGAAGDTQYFGPGTRLTVL.

This clone has just a few counts. CDR3 amino acids: CASSLVGSIDTGELFF. The CDR3 nucleotides read TGTGCCAGCAGCTTAGTGGGTAGCATCGACACCGGGGAGCTGTTTTTT. V is TRBV7-8 and J is TRBJ2-2; D remains unclear. Looked up from germline, CDR1 is SGHVS and CDR2 is FQNEAQ. This CDR3 has 16 residues. With 1 base removed from V and 3 bases from J, the gap between germline ends came to 12 bases.

For this clone: The same CDR3 is also encoded by other DNA sequences in this sample. The chain uses TRBV5-1 and TRBJ2-7; TRBD2 is a possible D gene (5 bases). V gave up 0 bases and J gave up 0 bases, with 10 bases separating them. The CDR3 is made up of 15 amino acids. Germline V lookup: CDR1 SGHRS, CDR2 YFSETQ. The CDR3 DNA sequence: TGCGCCAGCAGCTTGGAAGGACTTAGCTCCTACGAGCAGTACTTC. Amino acid sequence: CASSLEGLSSYEQYF.

This clone was seen just once. The gene calls are TRBV19 and TRBJ1-1, with 7 bases fitting TRBD1. CDR3 length: 13 residues. From germline, CDR1 is LNHDA and CDR2 SQIVND (reference sequence). Trimming cost V 5 bases and J 3 bases; bases outside gene matches: 3. For the CDR3, the DNA is TGTGCCAGTAGTCGGACAGGCGACACTGAAGCTTTCTTT. Its protein is CASSRTGDTEAFF. Variable domain in full (rest from reference TRBV19 and TRBJ1-1): DGGITQSPKYLFRKEGQNVTLSCEQNLNHDAMYWYRQDPGQGLRLIYYSQIVNDFQKGDIAEGYSVSREKKESFPLTVTSAQKNPTAFYLCASSRTGDTEAFFGQGTRLTVV.